One sample yielded the 18 T cell receptor beta chains listed below, sequenced in a study of radiotherapy plus CTLA-4 blockade in lung cancer. The repertoire was sequenced with immunoSEQ multiplex PCR; TCRdb's copy has only in-frame clones and lacks some. The sample has 90,000 or so clones, 80% to 90% seen once. Material: peripheral blood, obtained from a patient treated with radiotherapy plus ipilimumab. The origin of the receptors is a human donor with non-small cell lung cancer who had stable disease on radiotherapy plus ipilimumab.

The rearrangement links TRBV2 to TRBJ1-1; no clear D. There are 13 residues in the CDR3. CDR1 SNHLY and CDR2 FYNNEI come from the germline V gene. V dropped 5 bases and J dropped 6 bases, with 13 bases sitting between them. The CDR3 sequence is CASSYGSPSEAFF. The CDR3 DNA sequence: TGTGCCAGCAGTTACGGGAGTCCCTCTGAAGCTTTCTTT.

Concerning this clone: Other DNA sequences in this sample translate to the same CDR3. The chain joins TRBV4-2 to TRBJ2-3; 9 nucleotides agree with TRBD2. V shed 4 bases, J shed 5 bases, and the junction held 7 bases outside the gene matches. Per the germline V gene, CDR1 is LGHNA and CDR2 is YNFKEQ. The CDR3 is 15 residues long. The CDR3: CASSPRAGGGDTQYF. For the CDR3, the DNA is TGTGCCAGCAGCCCCAGGGCGGGGGGGGGAGATACGCAGTATTTT.

A single count supports this clone. The chain has TRBV2 and TRBJ1-2; 10 bases align to TRBD1. CDR1 is SNHLY and CDR2 is FYNNEI in the germline V gene. The length of the CDR3 is 14 residues. After removal of 6 bases from V and 3 bases from J, the junction contained 4 bases not matched to a gene. CDR3 region: CASRETGGDYGYTF. Here the CDR3 DNA reads TGTGCCAGCAGAGAGACAGGGGGCGACTATGGCTACACCTTC.

The chain recombines TRBV11-2 with TRBJ2-3; the D is unclear. CDR1 is SGHAT, CDR2 FQNNGV, per germline. The CDR3 has 16 residues. Trimming shortened V by 3 bases and J by 6 bases, and 19 bases separated the two germline ends. The CDR3, as DNA: TGTGCCAGCAGCTTTAAAGGACGGCGGTTATCGGATACGCAGTATTTT. It encodes CASSFKGRRLSDTQYF.

The chain is built from TRBV15 and TRBJ2-5, with D tentatively TRBD2 (6 bases). The germline CDR1 and CDR2 sequences are LNHNV and YYDKDF (reference sequence). The V and J ends lost 3 bases and 1 base respectively, with 12 bases between them. The CDR3 has 15 residues. Here the CDR3 reads CATSRGGVGQETQYF. The CDR3, as DNA: TGTGCCACCAGCAGGGGGGGAGTTGGCCAAGAGACCCAGTACTTC. Filled out from reference TRBV15 and TRBJ2-5, the complete variable domain reads DAMVIQNPRYQVTQFGKPVTLSCSQTLNHNVMYWYQQKSSQAPKLLFHYYDKDFNNEADTPDNFQSRRPNTSFCFLDIRSPGLGDTAMYLCATSRGGVGQETQYFGPGTRLLVL.

The V call is TRBV6-1, the J call TRBJ2-7; D perhaps matches TRBD1 (6 bases). With 2 bases removed from V and 1 base from J, the gap between germline ends came to 12 bases. The V gene's germline CDR1 is MNHNS and CDR2 SASEGT. The CDR3 totals 15 residues. The CDR3 DNA reads TGTGCCAGCAGTGAATTCTCAGGGGCGTCCTACGAGCAGTACTTC. Amino acids: CASSEFSGASYEQYF.

This chain links TRBV28 with TRBJ2-7; TRBD1 matches at 7 bases. The CDR3 covers 13 residues. J was trimmed by 2 bases and V by 4 bases; bases with no gene match: 2. Germline loops: CDR1 MDHEN, CDR2 SYDVKM. The CDR3: CASSWTGPYEQYF. CDR3 nucleotide sequence: TGTGCCAGCAGTTGGACAGGACCCTACGAGCAGTACTTC.

The genes are TRBV28 and TRBJ1-4; D uncertain. V shed 6 bases and J shed 0 bases, with 17 bases lying between them. Germline CDR1 and CDR2: MDHEN and SYDVKM. This CDR3 is built from 17 residues. The CDR3 DNA sequence: TGTGCCAGCAGCGGACCCAAAAGGGCTGCAACTAATGAAAAACTGTTTTTT. This encodes CASSGPKRAATNEKLFF.

This clone appeared a single time. The chain joins TRBV28 to TRBJ1-5; D may be TRBD1 (5 bases). This CDR3 comprises 14 residues. V was pared by 5 bases and J by 4 bases, with 12 bases between. CDR1 is MDHEN, CDR2 SYDVKM, per germline. CDR3 amino acids: CASSREGPNQPQHF. DNA of the CDR3: TGTGCCAGCAGTCGAGAGGGGCCGAATCAGCCCCAGCATTTT.

V and J are TRBV15 and TRBJ2-7, with D hard to call. The CDR3 spans 12 residues. Germline CDR1 is LNHNV and CDR2 is YYDKDF (reference sequence). Trimming cost V 1 base and J 3 bases, with 4 bases left between them. DNA for the CDR3: TGTGCCACCAGCAGAGTTAGCTACGAGCAGTACTTC. It encodes CATSRVSYEQYF.

This sequence joins TRBV9 and TRBJ2-5, with D uncertain. CDR3 size: 14 residues. Trimming pared 0 bases from V and 2 bases from J, leaving 8 bases between. The germline gives CDR1 SGDLS, CDR2 YYNGEE. DNA for the CDR3: TGTGCCAGCAGCGTAGGGCAGCTACAAGAGACCCAGTACTTC. Its translation is CASSVGQLQETQYF.

The V call is TRBV6-5, the J call TRBJ2-2; D not certain. Germline CDR1 reads MNHEY; CDR2 reads SVGAGI. V lost 2 bases to trimming and J lost 1 base, with 2 bases between them. The CDR3 is 13 residues long. CDR3 loop: CASSYLNTGELFF. DNA of the CDR3: TGTGCCAGCAGTTACCTGAACACCGGGGAGCTGTTTTTT.

This sequence joins TRBV28 and TRBJ1-5; D gene ambiguous. The germline CDR1 and CDR2 sequences are MDHEN and SYDVKM. The ends were cut back, 2 bases at V and 8 bases at J, with 10 bases in the middle. The CDR3 has 13 residues. The CDR3 DNA follows: TGTGCCAGCAGTTTAGGTGGCTCCAAGCCCCAGCATTTT. This codes for CASSLGGSKPQHF.

The CDR3 protein is CASSLSFHYEQYF. DNA for the CDR3: TGTGCCAGCAGTTTATCATTTCACTACGAGCAGTACTTC. The chain links TRBV27 to TRBJ2-7, with D uncertain. This CDR3 is 13 amino acids long. CDR1 MNHEY and CDR2 SMNVEV come from the germline V gene (reference sequence). V was trimmed by 0 bases and J by 3 bases, leaving 6 bases between them.

This clone was found a few times. This sequence joins TRBV28 and TRBJ2-7; a possible D gene is TRBD2 (5 bases). Per the germline V gene, CDR1 is MDHEN and CDR2 is SYDVKM. Trimming removed 7 bases at V and 0 bases at J, with 10 bases between. CDR3 size: 13 residues. CDR3 coding DNA: TGTGCCAGCACTCCGGGATCCTCCTACGAGCAGTACTTC. Amino acids: CASTPGSSYEQYF. The full variable domain, its missing parts supplied by reference TRBV28 and TRBJ2-7, is DVKVTQSSRYLVKRTGEKVFLECVQDMDHENMFWYRQDPGLGLRLIYFSYDVKMKEKGDIPEGYSVSREKKERFSLILESASTNQTSMYLCASTPGSSYEQYFGPGTRLTVT.

Worth noting for this clone: At one boundary the junction diverges from the germline segment, which might be a read error. This chain uses TRBV28 with TRBJ2-3; D is uncertain. The length of the CDR3 is 13 residues. The germline CDR1 and CDR2 sequences are MDHEN and SYDVKM. The CDR3 reads CASGFPSTDTQYF. Here the CDR3 DNA reads TGTGCCAGCGGTTTTCCTAGCACAGATACGCAGTATTTT.

The J gene is TRBJ2-3, the V gene TRBV10-1, with TRBD1 matching 7 bases. V was clipped by 6 bases and J by 1 base; unmatched bases: 7. CDR1 is WNHNN and CDR2 is SYGVQD in the germline V gene (reference sequence). The CDR3 runs 15 residues. CDR3 residues: CASSRTTGGTDTQYF. The DNA for the CDR3 is TGCGCCAGCAGCCGGACCACAGGGGGCACAGATACGCAGTATTTT.

V gene TRBV28 combines with J gene TRBJ1-4, with 8 nucleotides matching TRBD1. The CDR3 sequence is 15 residues long. V gave up 2 bases and J gave up 4 bases; unmatched junction bases: 3. The germline CDR1 and CDR2 sequences are MDHEN and SYDVKM. The CDR3 is CASSLQGADNEKLFF. CDR3 in DNA: TGTGCCAGCAGTTTACAGGGGGCCGATAATGAAAAACTGTTTTTT.